This T cell receptor beta chain was sequenced for a study of cytomegalovirus exposure and HLA in healthy donors. In the study overall: A later analysis reported the same platform for the 110 or so validation repertoires and the approximately 640 first-cohort repertoires.

This clone was detected only once. The V and J ends lost 6 bases and 0 bases, in that order; junction bases with no gene match: 6. Germline assignment: CDR1 LNHDA and CDR2 SQIVND (reference sequence). CDR3 length: 16 residues. Clones were read by immunoSEQ multiplex PCR, and TCRdb kept only the in-frame ones, dropping some. Of approximately 140,000 clones listed, 84% are singletons. This sequence originates from a woman aged 30 to 39 in good health and CMV-seronegative. The chain couples TRBV19 to TRBJ1-5, with 9 nucleotides matching TRBD1. Specimen: PBMCs. This chain's CDR3 is CASRSDRGYSNQPQHF. CDR3 in DNA: TGTGCCAGTAGGTCTGACAGGGGGTATAGCAATCAGCCCCAGCATTTT.